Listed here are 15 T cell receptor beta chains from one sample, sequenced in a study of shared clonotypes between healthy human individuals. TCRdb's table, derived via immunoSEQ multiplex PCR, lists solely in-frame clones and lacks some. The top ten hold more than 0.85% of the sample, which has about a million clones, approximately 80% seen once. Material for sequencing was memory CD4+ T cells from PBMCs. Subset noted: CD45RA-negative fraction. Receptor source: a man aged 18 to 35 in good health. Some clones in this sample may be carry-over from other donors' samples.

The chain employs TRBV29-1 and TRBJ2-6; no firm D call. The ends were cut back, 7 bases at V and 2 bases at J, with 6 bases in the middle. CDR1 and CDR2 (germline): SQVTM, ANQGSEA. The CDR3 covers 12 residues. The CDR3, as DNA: TGCAGCGGAAGTACTGGGGCCAACGTCCTGACTTTC. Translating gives CSGSTGANVLTF. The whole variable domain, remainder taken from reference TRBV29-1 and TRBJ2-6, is SAVISQKPSRDICQRGTSLTIQCQVDSQVTMMFWYRQQPGQSLTLIATANQGSEATYESGFVIDKFPISRPNLTFSTLTVSNMSPEDSSIYLCSGSTGANVLTFGAGSRLTVL.

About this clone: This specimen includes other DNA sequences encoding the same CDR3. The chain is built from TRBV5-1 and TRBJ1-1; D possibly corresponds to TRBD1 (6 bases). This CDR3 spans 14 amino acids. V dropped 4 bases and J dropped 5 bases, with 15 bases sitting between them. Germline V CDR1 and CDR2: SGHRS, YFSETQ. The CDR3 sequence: CASSPGVQGTEAFF. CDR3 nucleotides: TGCGCCAGCAGCCCCGGAGTACAGGGAACTGAAGCTTTCTTT.

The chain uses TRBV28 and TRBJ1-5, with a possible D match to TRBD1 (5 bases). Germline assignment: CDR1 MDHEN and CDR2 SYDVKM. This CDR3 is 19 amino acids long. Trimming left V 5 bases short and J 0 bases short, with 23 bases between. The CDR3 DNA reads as TGTGCCAGCAGTACTTACCAGGGAACCCAGGTGTATAGCAATCAGCCCCAGCATTTT. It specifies CASSTYQGTQVYSNQPQHF.

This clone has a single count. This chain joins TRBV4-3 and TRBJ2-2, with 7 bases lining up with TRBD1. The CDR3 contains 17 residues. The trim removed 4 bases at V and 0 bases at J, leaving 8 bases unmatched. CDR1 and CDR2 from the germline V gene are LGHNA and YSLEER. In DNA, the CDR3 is TGCGCCAGCAGCCCGAGACAGGGTTGGTCGAACACCGGGGAGCTGTTTTTT. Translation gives CASSPRQGWSNTGELFF.

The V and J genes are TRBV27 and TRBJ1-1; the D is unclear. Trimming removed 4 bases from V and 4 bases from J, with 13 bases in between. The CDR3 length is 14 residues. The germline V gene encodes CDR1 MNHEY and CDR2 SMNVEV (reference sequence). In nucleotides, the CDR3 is TGTGCCAGCAGTTACGATATTAGGCGCACTGAAGCTTTCTTT. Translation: CASSYDIRRTEAFF.

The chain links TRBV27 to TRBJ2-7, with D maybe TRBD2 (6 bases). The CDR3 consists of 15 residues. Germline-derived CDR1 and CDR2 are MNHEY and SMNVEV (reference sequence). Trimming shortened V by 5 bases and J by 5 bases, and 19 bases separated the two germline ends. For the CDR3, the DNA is TGTGCCAGCAGTGAGGTCGGTAGCGGAAGAAACGAGCAGTACTTC. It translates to CASSEVGSGRNEQYF.

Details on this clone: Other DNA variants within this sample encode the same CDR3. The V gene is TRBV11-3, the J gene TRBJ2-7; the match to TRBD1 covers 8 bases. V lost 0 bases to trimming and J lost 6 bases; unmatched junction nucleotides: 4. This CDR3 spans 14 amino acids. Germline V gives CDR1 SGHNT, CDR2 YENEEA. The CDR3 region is CASSLDGTGGEQYF. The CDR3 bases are TGTGCCAGCAGCTTAGACGGGACAGGAGGCGAGCAGTACTTC.

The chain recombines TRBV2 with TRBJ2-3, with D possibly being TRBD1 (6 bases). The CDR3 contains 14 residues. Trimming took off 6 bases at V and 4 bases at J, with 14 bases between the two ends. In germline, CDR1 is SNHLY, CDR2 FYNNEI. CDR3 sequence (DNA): TGTGCCAGCAGGGAAACAGGGCCAGCAGATACGCAGTATTTT. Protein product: CASRETGPADTQYF.

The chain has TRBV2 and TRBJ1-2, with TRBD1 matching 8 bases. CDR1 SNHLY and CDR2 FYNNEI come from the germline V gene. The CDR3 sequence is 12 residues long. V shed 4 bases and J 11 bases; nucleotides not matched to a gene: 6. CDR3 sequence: CASSGQGASYTF. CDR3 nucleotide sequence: TGTGCCAGCAGTGGGCAGGGGGCAAGTTACACCTTC.

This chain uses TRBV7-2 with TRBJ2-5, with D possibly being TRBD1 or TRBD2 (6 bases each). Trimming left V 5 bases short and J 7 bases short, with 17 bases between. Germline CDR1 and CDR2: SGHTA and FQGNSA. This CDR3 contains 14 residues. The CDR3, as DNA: TGTGCCAGCAGCCCGGGGGCGGAAGGTGGGACCCAGTACTTC. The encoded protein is CASSPGAEGGTQYF.

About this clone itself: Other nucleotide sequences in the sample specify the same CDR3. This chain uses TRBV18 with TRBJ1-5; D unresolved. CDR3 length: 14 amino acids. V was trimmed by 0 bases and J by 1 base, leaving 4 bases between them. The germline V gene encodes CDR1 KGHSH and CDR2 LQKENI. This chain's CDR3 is CASSPPTSNQPQHF. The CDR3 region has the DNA TGTGCCAGCTCACCACCGACAAGCAATCAGCCCCAGCATTTT.

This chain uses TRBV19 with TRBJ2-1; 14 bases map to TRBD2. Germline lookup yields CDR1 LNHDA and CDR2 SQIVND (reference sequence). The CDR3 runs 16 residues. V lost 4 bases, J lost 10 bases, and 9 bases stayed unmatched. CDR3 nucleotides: TGTGCCAGTAGTAAGTCTGGACTAGCGGGAGGTCGCGAGCAGTTCTTC. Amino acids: CASSKSGLAGGREQFF.

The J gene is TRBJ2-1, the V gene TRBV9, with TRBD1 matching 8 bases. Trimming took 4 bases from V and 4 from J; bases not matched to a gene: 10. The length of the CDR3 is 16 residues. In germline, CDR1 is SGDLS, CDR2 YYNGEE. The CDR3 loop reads CASSPSTGVLYNEQFF. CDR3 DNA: TGTGCCAGCAGCCCATCGACAGGGGTTCTTTACAATGAGCAGTTCTTC.

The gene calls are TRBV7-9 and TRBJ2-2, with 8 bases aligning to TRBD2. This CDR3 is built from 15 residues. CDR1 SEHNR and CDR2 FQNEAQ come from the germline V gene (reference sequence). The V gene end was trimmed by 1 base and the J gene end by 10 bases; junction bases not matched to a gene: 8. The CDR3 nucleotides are TGTGCCAGCAGCTTAGAAGGTAGCGGGGTTGAGGAGCTGTTTTTT. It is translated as CASSLEGSGVEELFF.

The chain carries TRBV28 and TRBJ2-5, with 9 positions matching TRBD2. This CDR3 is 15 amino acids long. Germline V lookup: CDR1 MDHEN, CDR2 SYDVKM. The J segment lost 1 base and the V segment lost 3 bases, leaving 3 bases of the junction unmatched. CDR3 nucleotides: TGTGCCAGCAGTTTCGAGACTAGCGGCCAAGAGACCCAGTACTTC. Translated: CASSFETSGQETQYF. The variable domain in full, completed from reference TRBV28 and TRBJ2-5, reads DVKVTQSSRYLVKRTGEKVFLECVQDMDHENMFWYRQDPGLGLRLIYFSYDVKMKEKGDIPEGYSVSREKKERFSLILESASTNQTSMYLCASSFETSGQETQYFGPGTRLLVL.